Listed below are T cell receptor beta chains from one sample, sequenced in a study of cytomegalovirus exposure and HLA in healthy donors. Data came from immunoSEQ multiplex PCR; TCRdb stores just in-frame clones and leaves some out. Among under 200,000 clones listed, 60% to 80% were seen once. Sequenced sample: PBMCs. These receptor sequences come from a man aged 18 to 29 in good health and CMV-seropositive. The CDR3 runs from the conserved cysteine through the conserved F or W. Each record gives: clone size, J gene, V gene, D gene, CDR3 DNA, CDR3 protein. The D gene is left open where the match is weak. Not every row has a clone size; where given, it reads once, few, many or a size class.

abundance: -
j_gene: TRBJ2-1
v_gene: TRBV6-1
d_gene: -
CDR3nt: TGTGCCAGCAGACTCTACAATGAGCAGTTCTTC
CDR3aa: CASRLYNEQFF

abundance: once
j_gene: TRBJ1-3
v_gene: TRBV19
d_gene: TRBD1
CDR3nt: TGTGCCAGTACCACGTGGGGACAGCTCGCCAGATTTTCTGGAAACACCATATATTTT
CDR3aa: CASTTWGQLARFSGNTIYF

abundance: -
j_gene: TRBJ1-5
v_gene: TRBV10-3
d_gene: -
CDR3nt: TGTGCCACAGGACAGAATAATCAGCCCCAGCATTTT
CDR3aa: CATGQNNQPQHF

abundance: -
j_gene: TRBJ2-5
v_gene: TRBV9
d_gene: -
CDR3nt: TGTGCCGGCAGCGTAGGCCCTAGCGCCCAAGAGACCCAGTACTTC
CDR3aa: CAGSVGPSAQETQYF

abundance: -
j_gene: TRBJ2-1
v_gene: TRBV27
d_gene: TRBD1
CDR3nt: TGTGCCAGCAGTTGGGACAGGGCCCACAATGAGCAGTTCTTC
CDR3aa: CASSWDRAHNEQFF

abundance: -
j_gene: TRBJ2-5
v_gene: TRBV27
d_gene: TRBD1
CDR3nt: TGTGCCAGCAGTTTACTGGGACAGGGAGAGACCCAGTACTTC
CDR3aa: CASSLLGQGETQYF

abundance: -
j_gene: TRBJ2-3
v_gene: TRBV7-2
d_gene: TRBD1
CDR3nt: TGTGCCAGCAGTGGACAGGGGGCTGGAGATACGCAGTATTTT
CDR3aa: CASSGQGAGDTQYF

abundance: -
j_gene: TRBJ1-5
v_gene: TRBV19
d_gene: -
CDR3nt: TGTGCCAGTAGCCCCGGCCAGGGTGTGAGCCAGCCCCAGCATTTT
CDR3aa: CASSPGQGVSQPQHF

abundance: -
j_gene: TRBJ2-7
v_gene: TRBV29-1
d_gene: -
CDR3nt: TGCAGCGTCGGACGGGATTACGAGCAGTACTTC
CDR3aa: CSVGRDYEQYF

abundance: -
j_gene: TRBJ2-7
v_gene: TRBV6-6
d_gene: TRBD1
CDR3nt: TGTGCCAGCAGTTACTCGACAGGACAGGGCTACGAGCAGTACTTC
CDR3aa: CASSYSTGQGYEQYF

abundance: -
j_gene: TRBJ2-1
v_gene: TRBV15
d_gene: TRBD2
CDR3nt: TGTGCCACCAGCAGAGAATACAGCGGGAGTTTCTTGGATGAGCAGTTCTTC
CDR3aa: CATSREYSGSFLDEQFF

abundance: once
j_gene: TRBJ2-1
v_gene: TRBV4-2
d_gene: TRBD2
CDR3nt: TGTGCCAGCAGCCGAGTGACTAGCGTCTACAATGAGCAGTTCTTC
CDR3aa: CASSRVTSVYNEQFF

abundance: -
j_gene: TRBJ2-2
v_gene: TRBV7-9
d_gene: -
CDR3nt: TGTGCCAGCACTCTAGTGGGGGCGTTGAAGACCGGGGAGCTGTTTTTT
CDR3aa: CASTLVGALKTGELFF

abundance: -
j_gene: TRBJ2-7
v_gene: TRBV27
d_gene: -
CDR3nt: TGTGCCAGCAGACCCGACTGGCGGTACGAGCAGTACTTC
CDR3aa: CASRPDWRYEQYF